This paragraph covers one TCR beta chain sequence. This clonotype was detected many times. The antigen it recognizes is unknown. Base qualities are missing; no much larger clone stands one base away. Amplification of TCR beta CDR3 regions was carried out from RNA transcripts. For the first round of RT-PCR on the TCR CDR3, the HTBI primer set was used together with the Qiagen OneStep RT-PCR kit. The libraries were constructed in a second round of multiplex PCR and then size-selected and purified. Sequencing of the libraries was done on an Illumina HiSeq2000 using paired-end 100 bp reads. In the original analysis: Raw data were processed with SOAPnuke, discarding reads with adapters, uncalled bases, mean Phred below 15, or no exact constant-primer or identifier match. COPE v1.2.5 was used to merge the high-quality paired reads, and each unique nucleotide sequence was defined as a clonotype. Clonotypes were aligned to IMGT TRBV, TRBD and TRBJ reference segments using MiTCR v1.1. Only V-J combinations with frequency above 0.0001, covering about 99% of repertoires, were analysed. A TCS score was defined as the ratio of F50 (clonal expansion) to E x V (chaos), with BLOSUM62-based TCRdist applied between CDR3 peptides within each V-J. Welch's t-statistics and random forest reduced approximately 520 V-J features to 10 to 15, which were used in a naive Bayes classifier (R e1071). TCRdb cleaned the public reads at Q25 with fastp, built clones with MiXCR and kept in-frame beta chains. Every CDR3 protein is listed once, alongside the most common genes and DNA of its rows. In this record, the V and J calls reflect TCRdb's handling and not the investigators' own analysis. The sample records 340,000 or so distinct CDR3 sequences, around 23% of which are singletons. Around 45% of the sample is taken by the ten largest.

The sample is drawn from a study of T cells in Graves' hyperthyroidism and ophthalmopathy (dated by TCRdb to between 2019 and 2020). Looking at the study overall: Peripheral blood was collected at initial diagnosis, before any treatment. To identify TCR V-J signatures that set the groups apart, the researchers used a discovery cohort of 100 patients, made up of approximately 43 with Graves' ophthalmopathy and some 60 with stable Graves' hyperthyroidism. Whether ophthalmopathy could be predicted prospectively was tested in an independent validation cohort made up of some 20 hyperthyroidism patients plus 17 patients who later progressed to ophthalmopathy. The 100 discovery patients were randomly divided into training and test sets at a 7:3 ratio. In about six Graves' hyperthyroidism patients, the study also compared T-cell repertoires from thyroid tissue with T-cell repertoires from blood. After blood sampling, hyperthyroidism patients were treated with methimazole at a starting dose of 30 mg daily, and ophthalmopathy patients were treated with high-dose intravenous methylprednisolone. TCR Vbeta CDR3 sequencing of around 130 peripheral blood samples (over 40 ophthalmopathy, around 80 hyperthyroidism and 17 progressor patients) is reported in the paper. Results the study describes overall, beyond this receptor: During validation, the model predicted progression to ophthalmopathy a median of roughly 7.1 months ahead of onset, with around 71% sensitivity and around 73% specificity. Blood samples also contained most of the expanded thyroid clonotypes (frequency above 0.001), which suggests that blood repertoires may reflect thyroid immune responses. A model built on a 13 V-J signature distinguished ophthalmopathy from stable hyperthyroidism, reaching 87.88% sensitivity and around 81% specificity in cross-validation and 80%/75% in testing. No statistical method was used to set the sample size in advance, and investigators knew the group allocation.

Graves' hyperthyroidism was defined as stable when no progression to ophthalmopathy occurred over 18 months of follow-up. Hyperthyroidism patients were aged 18 to 65 years and newly diagnosed, with disease duration of less than 2 months. Patients with uncontrolled infections, other autoimmune diseases, pregnancy or lactation were excluded. Clinical symptoms, serum thyroxine and TRAb, thyroid ultrasound, and orbital computed tomography formed the basis for the diagnoses. Ficoll-Paque density gradient centrifugation was used to isolate PBMCs from about 9.4 ml of fresh peripheral blood. Total RNA was extracted using Trizol reagent, and RNA quality was assessed on an Agilent 2100 Bioanalyzer. The CDR3 numbers 13 residues from cysteine through phenylalanine. Only the CDR3 region is kept as DNA, spanning 39 bases read in frame from base 1. V is pared back by 4 bases and J by 7 bases, with 10 bases lying between the germline termini. Reading the germline V gene (reference sequence) gives CDR1 LGHDT and CDR2 YNNKEL.

This clonotype was sampled from a woman between 45 and 60 years old with Graves' hyperthyroidism. The specimen was blood. The chain is encoded by TRBV3-1 joined to TRBJ2-2, with the D gene call left open. The base sequence is TGTGCCAGCAGCCTAGTGGGATACGGGGAGCTGTTTTTT. This codes for CASSLVGYGELFF.